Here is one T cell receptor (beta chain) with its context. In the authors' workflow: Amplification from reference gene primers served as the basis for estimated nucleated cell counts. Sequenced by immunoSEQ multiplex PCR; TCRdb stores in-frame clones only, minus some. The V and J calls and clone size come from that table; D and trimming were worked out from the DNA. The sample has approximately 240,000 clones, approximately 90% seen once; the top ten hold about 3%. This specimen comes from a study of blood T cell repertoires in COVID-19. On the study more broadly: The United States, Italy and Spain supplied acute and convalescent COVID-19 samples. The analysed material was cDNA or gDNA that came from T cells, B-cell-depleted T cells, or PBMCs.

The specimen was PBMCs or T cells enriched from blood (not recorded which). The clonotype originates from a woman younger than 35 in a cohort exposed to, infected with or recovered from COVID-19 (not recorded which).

CDR3 sequence (DNA): TGTGCCAGCAAAACAGGGGGACTACGTGAAAAACTGTTTTTT. It translates to CASKTGGLREKLFF. V and J are TRBV2 and TRBJ1-4, with TRBD1 matching over 8 bases. CDR3 length: 14 amino acids. V lost 7 bases and J lost 7; bases outside the gene matches: 8. The germline V gene has CDR1 SNHLY and CDR2 FYNNEI.